This TCR beta chain was captured in a study of T cell responses to AZD1222 COVID-19 vaccine (dated by TCRdb to the early 2020s). In terms of the full investigation: AZD1222 recipients whose second dose came at about 4 weeks and those whose second dose came at about 12 weeks were combined into one group, since spike-specific TCR depth and breadth did not differ between the two schedules. TCR sequencing was performed for 230 to 250 trial participants, of whom 200 to 220 were given two doses of AZD1222 and some 26 were given two doses of MenACWY control vaccine. Trial participants were enrolled by age into subgroups of 18-55, 56-69 and 70-plus years, and roughly 160, 29 and 62 TCR-sequenced participants, respectively, were included in these subgroups.

To note about this clone: No cognate antigen has been identified for it. Within one base of it there is no much larger clone, and no base qualities were kept.

The time point label, read with the paper, signifies: baseline before first vaccination. Vaccinee samples came from UK trials COV001 and COV002, including a single-blind randomized controlled phase 2/3 trial of AZD1222 (ChAdOx1 nCoV-19) in healthy adults. For TCRbeta chain sequencing, PBMC samples from trial participants were taken at day 0 and at day 28 after the second dose. The CDR3 regions of human TCRbeta chains were analyzed by immunosequencing. The paper's data handling went like this. TCRs in the repertoires were matched against a reference library of SARS-CoV-2-specific TCRs that had been generated with the MIRA antigen-specificity platform. Breadth was defined as the fraction of unique TCRs that were SARS-CoV-2-associated. Depth was defined as the fraction of total T cells that were SARS-CoV-2-associated. Using the MIRA data, each spike-specific TCR was mapped to the spike region that the TCR reacts to and placed in a CD4 or CD8 class. Log10-transformed breadth and depth values were compared by one-way ANOVA with Sidak's multiple comparisons tests. TCRdb provides this immuneACCESS table in a form limited to in-frame rearrangements. Some clones are lacking; in checked studies, under half of them reflect an unresolved V gene, and why the rest are absent is not known. V and J calls and clone size are given by that table; D and trimming were obtained from the DNA. This sample holds around 30,000 clones; roughly nine tenths were observed only once. Jointly, the top ten make up under 50% of the sample.

Results the study describes overall, beyond this receptor: In the small 56-69-year group, the increase in depth fell short of significance, most likely because of low power. Because no day 14 peak-response samples were available, the repertoires could be characterized only after the peak T cell response. Only six AZD1222 recipients were SARS-CoV-2 seropositive at baseline, limiting conclusions about previously exposed vaccinees. After two AZD1222 doses, both the breadth and the depth of spike-specific TCRs were significantly higher than at day 0 and than in MenACWY recipients. Nearly half of unique spike-specific TCRs reportedly recognized epitopes outside regions mutated in the B.1.351 and B.1.1.7 variants. Participants were mostly white British and included more females than males, and it was suggested by the authors that clonal diversity may have been underestimated. Vaccine-associated CD4 TCRs spanned the whole spike protein, with dominant responses in regions 160-218 and 743-854.

Relative to germline, V is 3 bases shorter and J is 5 bases shorter, with 18 bases between their ends. Spanning cysteine to phenylalanine, the CDR3 consists of 15 amino acids. CDR3 DNA only is kept here, 45 bases in frame from base 1. CDR1 and CDR2 are drawn from the germline V gene: SGHDT, YYEEEE. The sequence joins TRBV5-6 to TRBJ2-7, and possibly TRBD1, on 6 matching bases. The specimen was peripheral blood, collected on day 0 of AZD1222 vaccination. The TCR was taken from an adult in good health. CDR3 sequence: CASSSWLKQGNEQYF. The sequenced DNA: TGTGCCAGCAGCTCTTGGCTCAAACAGGGCAACGAGCAGTACTTC.